This TCR beta chain came from a study of blood T cell repertoires in COVID-19. For the study at large: From T cells, B-cell-depleted T cells, or PBMCs came the material, which was cDNA or gDNA.

Sequencing was performed with immunoSEQ multiplex PCR; in TCRdb, only in-frame clones are kept and a portion is missing. The data hold about 330,000 clones, with approximately 88% observed a single time. CDR1 and CDR2 from the germline V gene are SGHRS and YFSETQ. The CDR3 extends over 14 amino acids. Losses at the gene ends were 4 bases for V and 5 bases for J; bases not matched to a gene: 9. Recruitment covered 20 to 25 US areas and drew participants whose ages spanned roughly 18 to 95 years. Either two negative PCRs, clearance, or symptom resolution qualified Cohort 3 donors as recovered. Sequenced: PBMCs or T cells enriched from blood (not recorded which). The chain recombines TRBV5-1 with TRBJ2-7; 7 nucleotides agree with TRBD1. The receptor's source is a young man who had recovered from COVID-19. The CDR3 here is CASSLYRGWDEQYF. The CDR3 DNA reads TGCGCCAGCAGCCTGTACAGGGGTTGGGACGAGCAGTACTTC.